This entry features one T cell receptor (beta chain) sequence. PCR involved 60 Vbeta and 13 Jbeta primers. Method: immunoSEQ multiplex PCR; TCRdb's copy keeps in-frame clones and lacks some. The table lists some 130,000 clones. The data originate from a study of cytomegalovirus exposure and HLA in healthy donors. Looking at the study overall: Genotyping showed 81% of 398 donors falling in the Caucasian-associated ancestry cluster.

The CDR3 has 13 amino acids. The J segment lost 4 bases and the V segment lost 9 bases, leaving 8 bases of the junction unmatched. Germline V gene sequence: CDR1 SNHLY, CDR2 FYNNEI. The sequencing sample was made of PBMCs. The genes are TRBV2 and TRBJ2-7, with 8 nucleotides matching TRBD2. The TCR was taken from a young man in good health and CMV-seronegative. This chain's CDR3 is CARQTAGAYEQYF. CDR3 nucleotides: TGTGCCAGGCAAACAGCGGGGGCATACGAGCAGTACTTC.